This T cell receptor beta chain was retrieved from a study of blood T cells in healthy people across ages. A second about 7 to 12 cycle PCR used barcoded and J-beta primers. A single record per CDR3 protein comes from TCRdb applying MiXCR to the 5' RACE reads. The sample shows approximately 800,000 distinct CDR3 sequences, 60% to 80% of them seen only once. Study-wide points: Changes in expanded clonotypes were possibly confounded, as the CMV status of donors was unknown. Naive CD4+ cells and diversity were both higher in long-lived donors than in aged donors.

The CDR3 sequence is 13 residues long. Per germline, CDR1 DFQATT and CDR2 SNEGSKA (reference sequence). Trimming removed 5 bases from V and 9 bases from J, with 17 bases in between. Concerning this clonotype itself: Its target is not known.

Specimen: blood. The receptor's source is a man younger than 45 in good health. The chain is built from TRBV20-1 and TRBJ2-1, with D hard to call. The DNA for the CDR3 is TGCAGTGCTGGGTTACCGCGAAGTGGTGAGCAGTTCTTC. Translated: CSAGLPRSGEQFF.